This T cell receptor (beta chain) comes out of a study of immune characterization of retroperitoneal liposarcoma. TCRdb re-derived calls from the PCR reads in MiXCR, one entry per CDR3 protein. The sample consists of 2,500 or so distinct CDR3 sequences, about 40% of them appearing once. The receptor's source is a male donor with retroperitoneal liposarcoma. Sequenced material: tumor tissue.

The CDR3 sequence: CASSPGGGGVHEQFF. CDR3 coding DNA: TGTGCCAGCAGTCCTGGTGGGGGGGGAGTGCACGAGCAGTTCTTC. The chain joins TRBV6-5 to TRBJ2-3; 7 bases fit TRBD2. The tail of the sequence fits TRBJ2-1 better, so the J call may be wrong. The CDR3 contains 15 residues. Germline V CDR1 and CDR2: MNHEY, SVGAGI.